The clone carrying this TCR beta chain was picked up many times. The source material, RNA transcripts, was used to amplify TCR beta CDR3 regions. The primer set for the first-round RT-PCR of the TCR CDR3 was HTBI. TCRdb reanalysed the multiplex PCR reads using MiXCR and keeps one entry per CDR3 protein. The profile covers some 490,000 distinct CDR3 sequences, with around a fifth appearing a single time and around 54% taken by the ten largest. The sample comes from a study of T cells in Graves' hyperthyroidism and ophthalmopathy. Germline loops: CDR1 SGHTA, CDR2 FQGNSA. The V and J ends lost 1 base and 4 bases, in that order; junction bases with no gene match: 14. The CDR3 length is 19 residues.

V usage is TRBV7-2 and J usage is TRBJ2-7; 12 nucleotides align to TRBD2. The sample consisted of blood. This TCR derives from a woman aged 70-85 years with Graves' ophthalmopathy. The CDR3 nucleotides are TGTGCCAGCAGCTTAGGAGGGGGTTCTCCTAGCGGGAGGGCTTACGAGCAGTACTTC. Its protein is CASSLGGGSPSGRAYEQYF.